Listed here are 7 T cell receptor beta chains from one sample, sequenced in a study of molecular identifiers for immune sequencing clone quantification (dated by TCRdb to about 2018). The library was produced with PCR. Sequenced using an Illumina HiSeq 4000. TCRdb reworked the public reads: Q25 trimming with fastp, MiXCR clone assembly, productive beta chains retained. All rows with the same CDR3 protein become a single entry with the most common DNA and genes. The sample has around 86,000 distinct CDR3 sequences on record, roughly 19% of them singletons. In total, the top ten clones hold around 0.8% of the sample. The specimen sequenced was naive CD8+ T cells from blood, with Jurkat cell RNA spiked in. Explained via the paper, the cell subset or site label denotes: FACS-sorted CD8+CD4-CCR7+CD45RA+ naive T cells. The receptor source for this set is a human donor in good health. Some libraries in this study had Jurkat cell RNA spiked in.

In this sample, this clonotype turned up a few times. The chain is built from TRBV7-9 and TRBJ2-1; possible D gene TRBD1, 6 bases. In germline, CDR1 is SEHNR, CDR2 FQNEAQ (reference sequence). The CDR3 sequence is 15 residues long. The germline V and J ends were trimmed by 1 base and 8 bases, with 15 bases remaining between them. CDR3 sequence: CASSLVGLGGDEQFF. The CDR3 DNA reads TGTGCCAGCAGCTTAGTCGGTCTTGGGGGCGATGAGCAGTTCTTC.

This chain links TRBV29-1 with TRBJ2-7; 7 bases match TRBD1. Germline lookup yields CDR1 SQVTM and CDR2 ANQGSEA. The J segment lost 7 bases and the V segment lost 3 bases, leaving 9 bases of the junction unmatched. This CDR3 contains 13 residues. The CDR3 region has the DNA TGCAGCGTTGATAGGCGAGGGGGCGGGGAGCAGTACTTC. It is translated as CSVDRRGGGEQYF.

This clonotype showed up many times. The rearrangement joins TRBV7-9 to TRBJ2-5, with a tentative D call TRBD2 (5 bases). CDR3 size: 13 residues. Between the trimmed V and J ends, which lost 5 bases and 5 bases, there was a span of 12 bases. Germline V lookup: CDR1 SEHNR, CDR2 FQNEAQ (reference sequence). The CDR3: CASSRGHRETQYF. In DNA form, the CDR3 reads TGTGCCAGCAGCCGAGGGCATAGGGAGACCCAGTACTTC. Filled out from reference TRBV7-9 and TRBJ2-5, the complete variable domain reads DTGVSQNPRHKITKRGQNVTFRCDPISEHNRLYWYRQTLGQGPEFLTYFQNEAQLEKSRLLSDRFSAERPKGSFSTLEIQRTEQGDSAMYLCASSRGHRETQYFGPGTRLLVL.

Turning to this clonotype: Since a much larger clone is just one base distant, this may be a read error. The gene calls are TRBV30 and TRBJ2-1; no clear D. The germline gives CDR1 GTSNPN, CDR2 SVGIG (reference sequence). CDR3 length: 12 residues. The ends were cut back, 4 bases at V and 7 bases at J, with 11 bases in the middle. For the CDR3, the DNA is TGTGCCTGGACAGAAACTACAAATGAGCAGTTCTTC. Protein sequence: CAWTETTNEQFF. The complete variable domain, with remaining parts taken from reference TRBV30 and TRBJ2-1, reads SQTIHQWPATLVQPVGSPLSLECTVEGTSNPNLYWYRQAAGRGLQLLFYSVGIGQISSEVPQNLSASRPQDRQFILSSKKLLLSDSGFYLCAWTETTNEQFFGPGTRLTVL.

This clonotype was detected many times. The chain is built from TRBV20-1 and TRBJ2-3; 8 bases agree with TRBD2. This CDR3 has 18 residues. In germline, CDR1 is DFQATT, CDR2 SNEGSKA (reference sequence). V lost 5 bases and J lost 4; bases outside the gene matches: 20. CDR3 bases: TGCAGTGCTGCGGACTCGCGGGAGGCGAATGGTGTCTCAGATACGCAGTATTTT. It specifies CSAADSREANGVSDTQYF.

This clonotype was observed at least ten times. The chain couples TRBV29-1 to TRBJ2-7; D is undetermined. V was trimmed by 4 bases and J by 3 bases, leaving 10 bases between them. The CDR3 sequence is 12 residues long. Looked up from germline, CDR1 is SQVTM and CDR2 is ANQGSEA. Here the CDR3 reads CSVGVGNYEQYF. The CDR3 DNA follows: TGCAGCGTTGGAGTGGGAAACTACGAGCAGTACTTC.

Turning to this clonotype: A much larger clone is a single base away; this may be a read error. The rearrangement links TRBV4-3 to TRBJ1-2; tentative D call: TRBD1 (5 bases). Germline CDR1 reads LGHNA; CDR2 reads YSLEER. CDR3 size: 14 residues. The V and J ends lost 4 bases and 3 bases respectively, with 12 bases between them. The CDR3 nucleotides are TGCGCCAGCAGCCCCGTCGGGGGACACTATGGCTACACCTTC. Its protein product is CASSPVGGHYGYTF.